The 22 T cell receptor beta chains below all came from one sample that was sequenced in a study of beta chain features in type 1 diabetes. Study-wide points: Researchers report that Type 1 diabetes patients had moderately but significantly shorter TCRB CDR3s across all four CD4+ subsets.

Their specific antigens are unknown. All of the isolated RNA was reverse transcribed, so expressed TCRB transcripts were sequenced. Clones were sequenced by immunoSEQ multiplex PCR, and TCRdb holds only the in-frame ones, with some missing. The data hold 300,000 to 400,000 clones, with approximately 9.9% observed a single time. Sequencing was performed on central memory CD4+ T cells from blood. These receptors came from a man aged 25-40 years with type 1 diabetes.

The rearrangement joins TRBV9 to TRBJ2-5, with a possible D match to TRBD2 (5 bases). Germline-derived CDR1 and CDR2 are SGDLS and YYNGEE. The CDR3 covers 15 residues. The V and J ends lost 0 bases and 1 base respectively, with 10 bases between them. This CDR3 reads CASSVDYGVQETQYF. The DNA of the CDR3 is TGTGCCAGCAGCGTAGATTACGGGGTCCAAGAGACCCAGTACTTC.

The chain has TRBV18 and TRBJ2-7, with D unclear. The germline V gene has CDR1 KGHSH and CDR2 LQKENI. V was clipped by 1 base and J by 4 bases, with 14 bases between them. The CDR3 has 15 residues. CDR3 amino acids: CASSPRAALEYEQYF. The CDR3 DNA reads TGTGCCAGCTCACCACGGGCGGCCCTGGAGTACGAGCAGTACTTC.

This clone was counted between two and nine times. CDR3 protein: CASSLDRTSVTGELFF. The DNA of the CDR3 is TGTGCCAGCAGCTTAGATCGGACTAGTGTTACCGGGGAGCTGTTTTTT. The chain links TRBV7-9 to TRBJ2-2; 7 bases are shared with TRBD2. From germline, CDR1 is SEHNR and CDR2 FQNEAQ (reference sequence). J lost 5 bases, V lost 1 base, and 7 bases had no gene match. This CDR3 is 16 amino acids long.

The gene calls are TRBV19 and TRBJ2-5, with 9 nucleotides matching TRBD1. The CDR3 sequence is 13 residues long. Losses at the gene ends were 5 bases for V and 5 bases for J; bases not matched to a gene: 3. Germline V lookup: CDR1 LNHDA, CDR2 SQIVND (reference sequence). The CDR3: CASSGTGRETQYF. CDR3 DNA: TGTGCCAGTAGTGGGACAGGGAGGGAGACCCAGTACTTC.

This chain connects TRBV29-1 to TRBJ2-1; 7 nucleotides align to TRBD1. Looked up from germline, CDR1 is SQVTM and CDR2 is ANQGSEA. This CDR3 is 12 amino acids long. With V trimmed by 4 bases and J by 13 bases, 10 bases remained unmatched. The CDR3 reads CSVGEFRQGQFF. The CDR3 DNA reads as TGCAGCGTTGGGGAATTTCGACAGGGACAGTTCTTC.

This clone was observed a few times. The rearrangement uses TRBV27 and TRBJ1-1, with 7 bases aligning to TRBD1. This CDR3 contains 14 residues. Germline values: CDR1 MNHEY, CDR2 SMNVEV (reference sequence). V lost 6 bases to trimming and J lost 5 bases; unmatched junction nucleotides: 9. The DNA for the CDR3 is TGTGCCAGCAGGCAAACAGGGGAGGATACTGAAGCTTTCTTT. It specifies CASRQTGEDTEAFF.

In its sample, this clone was seen a few times. The chain joins TRBV7-9 to TRBJ2-2, with D perhaps TRBD1 (6 bases). CDR3 length equals 17 residues. Trimming took off 5 bases at V and 1 base at J, with 17 bases between the two ends. Germline V CDR1 and CDR2: SEHNR, FQNEAQ (reference sequence). In DNA form, the CDR3 reads TGTGCCAGCAGCCCCCTGCCAGGGGCCCTGAACACCGGGGAGCTGTTTTTT. The encoded protein is CASSPLPGALNTGELFF.

This clone was seen a few times. This chain uses TRBV7-2 with TRBJ1-2; 8 bases agree with TRBD1. Germline CDR1 and CDR2: SGHTA and FQGNSA. This CDR3 is built from 13 residues. V trimming: 5 bases; J trimming: 8 bases; junction bases outside the gene matches: 7. The CDR3 DNA is TGTGCCAGCAGCGTGGACAGGGATAGGGGCTACACCTTC. Translated, it gives CASSVDRDRGYTF.

The rearrangement uses TRBV29-1 and TRBJ2-7; TRBD2 aligns across 7 bases. The trim removed 5 bases at V and 6 bases at J, leaving 16 bases unmatched. Germline CDR1 reads SQVTM; CDR2 reads ANQGSEA. The CDR3 runs 15 residues. CDR3 in amino acids: CSVSPPLQSGGEQYF. Here the CDR3 DNA reads TGCAGCGTTTCTCCCCCTCTTCAGTCGGGGGGCGAGCAGTACTTC.

This clone appeared a few times. V gene TRBV6-5 combines with J gene TRBJ2-7; D uncertain. The V and J ends lost 2 bases and 0 bases respectively, with 14 bases between them. The germline V gene encodes CDR1 MNHEY and CDR2 SVGAGI. The CDR3 runs 16 residues. CDR3 in amino acids: CASSYAWTASSYEQYF. In DNA form, the CDR3 reads TGTGCCAGCAGTTACGCCTGGACGGCGAGCTCCTACGAGCAGTACTTC.

This clone was observed at least ten times. The DNA for the CDR3 is TGTGCCAGCGGGCCCAAAGGGGGGCAGTTCTTC. This translates into CASGPKGGQFF. J is TRBJ2-1 and V is TRBV6-5; D is possibly TRBD1 (6 bases). Trimming pared 8 bases from V and 12 bases from J, leaving 14 bases between. The CDR3 contains 11 residues. Germline CDR1 and CDR2: MNHEY and SVGAGI.

The table lists this clone with a few counts. This chain connects TRBV30 to TRBJ2-7; D assignment may be TRBD1 or TRBD2 (6 bases each). V lost 2 bases and J 0 bases, leaving 14 bases between the germline ends. The CDR3 extends over 15 amino acids. Germline CDR1 GTSNPN, CDR2 SVGIG (reference sequence). CDR3 amino acids: CAWSLGGSGSYEQYF. DNA for the CDR3: TGTGCCTGGAGTCTAGGGGGTAGCGGCTCCTACGAGCAGTACTTC.

The chain employs TRBV9 and TRBJ2-6; D is unclear. This CDR3 spans 15 amino acids. Germline V gene data show CDR1 as SGDLS and CDR2 as YYNGEE. The ends were cut back, 4 bases at V and 3 bases at J, with 11 bases in the middle. The CDR3 loop is CASSPRAVGANVLTF. The CDR3 nucleotides read TGTGCCAGCAGCCCCCGGGCGGTTGGGGCCAACGTCCTGACTTTC.

The chain has TRBV5-1 and TRBJ2-1, with TRBD1 matching 9 bases. The V and J ends lost 4 bases and 4 bases, in that order; junction bases with no gene match: 9. Germline V gives CDR1 SGHRS, CDR2 YFSETQ. The CDR3 has 16 residues. CDR3 nucleotides: TGCGCCAGCAGCGCCAGATTGACAGGGGGGTACAATGAGCAGTTCTTC. Its protein is CASSARLTGGYNEQFF. The entire variable domain, with the rest obtained from reference TRBV5-1 and TRBJ2-1, is as follows: KAGVTQTPRYLIKTRGQQVTLSCSPISGHRSVSWYQQTPGQGLQFLFEYFSETQRNKGNFPGRFSGRQFSNSRSEMNVSTLELGDSALYLCASSARLTGGYNEQFFGPGTRLTVL.

The CDR3 region is CASSSPLESGYTF. Here the CDR3 DNA reads TGTGCCAGCAGCTCCCCTCTAGAGTCCGGCTACACCTTC. The V gene is TRBV5-6, the J gene TRBJ1-2; unclear D gene. From germline, CDR1 is SGHDT and CDR2 YYEEEE. CDR3 length: 13 residues. Between the trimmed V and J ends, which lost 3 bases and 8 bases, there was a span of 14 bases.

J is TRBJ1-4 and V is TRBV6-6, with unresolved D. V lost 5 bases, J lost 7 bases, and 11 bases lay in between. CDR3 length: 13 residues. Per germline, CDR1 MNHNY and CDR2 SVGAGI (reference sequence). As DNA, the CDR3 is TGTGCCAGCAGTGCGCCGGGGAGTGAAAAACTGTTTTTT. This encodes CASSAPGSEKLFF.

This clone showed up many times. The CDR3 DNA sequence: TGTGCCAGCACTGGCTACCGGAGAAGCACAGATACGCAGTATTTT. Encoded protein: CASTGYRRSTDTQYF. The chain uses TRBV2 and TRBJ2-3; no definite D call. The CDR3 runs 15 residues. V lost 7 bases and J 0 bases, leaving 14 bases between the germline ends. Looked up from germline, CDR1 is SNHLY and CDR2 is FYNNEI.

There are a few counts of this clone. This chain uses TRBV6-5 with TRBJ2-3; 8 bases agree with TRBD1. CDR3 length: 15 residues. V lost 10 bases to trimming and J lost 0 bases; unmatched junction nucleotides: 9. Per the germline V gene, CDR1 is MNHEY and CDR2 is SVGAGI. CDR3 coding DNA: TGTGCCACACATGCGACAGGGGCGAGCACAGATACGCAGTATTTT. Its translation: CATHATGASTDTQYF.

This rearrangement joins TRBV7-9 to TRBJ2-7; 7 nucleotides match TRBD2. Losses at the gene ends were 5 bases for V and 5 bases for J; bases not matched to a gene: 6. The CDR3 spans 13 residues. Germline-derived CDR1 and CDR2 are SEHNR and FQNEAQ (reference sequence). CDR3 sequence: CASSPGGGDEQYF. The CDR3, as DNA: TGTGCCAGCAGCCCCGGTGGGGGGGACGAGCAGTACTTC.

This chain joins TRBV30 and TRBJ1-1, with unresolved D. In germline, CDR1 is GTSNPN, CDR2 SVGIG (reference sequence). This CDR3 contains 11 residues. Trimming cost V 0 bases and J 2 bases, with 1 base left between them. This CDR3 is CAWSVNTEAFF. The DNA for the CDR3 is TGTGCCTGGAGTGTAAACACTGAAGCTTTCTTT. The full variable domain, rest sourced from reference TRBV30 and TRBJ1-1, is SQTIHQWPATLVQPVGSPLSLECTVEGTSNPNLYWYRQAAGRGLQLLFYSVGIGQISSEVPQNLSASRPQDRQFILSSKKLLLSDSGFYLCAWSVNTEAFFGQGTRLTVV.

J is TRBJ2-5 and V is TRBV7-9; TRBD2 is a possible D gene (7 bases). CDR1 SEHNR and CDR2 FQNEAQ come from the germline V gene (reference sequence). The V end was cut by 4 bases, the J end by 2 bases, with 14 bases between. The CDR3 length is 15 residues. The CDR3, as DNA: TGTGCCAGCAGCTCAGCTGGGGGGGCGCAAGAGACCCAGTACTTC. This translates into CASSSAGGAQETQYF.

In DNA, the CDR3 is TGTGCCAGCAGTGAACCGGGGCAAACTGGTCAGCCCCAGCATTTT. Protein sequence: CASSEPGQTGQPQHF. This chain uses TRBV25-1 with TRBJ1-5; a weak D match, TRBD1 (5 bases). The CDR3 is made up of 15 amino acids. Germline CDR1 MGHDK, CDR2 SYGVNS. V dropped 2 bases and J dropped 6 bases, with 14 bases sitting between them.